Below are 6 T cell receptor beta chains sequenced from a single sample in a study of blood T cell repertoires in COVID-19. Sequenced by immunoSEQ multiplex PCR; TCRdb stores in-frame clones only, minus some. The table includes approximately 280,000 clones, 84% detected once. The sample was peripheral blood. These receptors were taken from a human donor with COVID-19, enrolled during active disease. The donor label of this sample is uncertain.

The gene calls are TRBV10-3 and TRBJ1-1; 10 nucleotides line up with TRBD1. The germline CDR1 and CDR2 sequences are ENHRY and SYGVKD. V trimming: 7 bases; J trimming: 5 bases; junction bases outside the gene matches: 4. This CDR3 comprises 13 residues. The CDR3 loop reads CAIIGQGGTEAFF. The DNA for the CDR3 is TGTGCCATCATTGGACAGGGGGGGACTGAAGCTTTCTTT.

This clone was recorded only once. This rearrangement joins TRBV4-1 to TRBJ1-2; weak D call: TRBD1 (6 bases). Germline V lookup: CDR1 MGHRA, CDR2 YSYEKL. Deletions cut 5 bases from V and 4 bases from J, with 11 bases between. The CDR3 has 13 amino acids. For the CDR3, the DNA is TGCGCCAGCAGCGCAACAGGGAGCTATGGCTACACCTTC. Translation: CASSATGSYGYTF.

The chain recombines TRBV19 with TRBJ2-7, with 7 bases lining up with TRBD2. Germline V gene data show CDR1 as LNHDA and CDR2 as SQIVND (reference sequence). The V segment lost 4 bases and the J segment 3 bases; nucleotides outside the gene matches: 6. The CDR3 is 14 residues long. The CDR3, as DNA: TGTGCCAGTAGTACTAGCGGAGTTGGCTACGAGCAGTACTTC. Translation: CASSTSGVGYEQYF.

Here the CDR3 DNA reads TGTGCCAGCAGCTTAGCGGCGGGACAGCCCCCCGGAGGTGATTTCTTT. This translates into CASSLAAGQPPGGDFF. This chain joins TRBV7-3 and TRBJ1-1; 7 bases fit TRBD1. The CDR3 contains 16 residues. CDR1 and CDR2 from the germline V gene are SGHTA and FQGTGA. V lost 2 bases and J lost 13; bases outside the gene matches: 19.

A remark on this clone: Additional DNA sequences in this sample encode the identical CDR3. The genes are TRBV6-5 and TRBJ2-3; 9 bases agree with TRBD1. The CDR3 sequence is 14 residues long. Per germline, CDR1 MNHEY and CDR2 SVGAGI. V was clipped by 8 bases and J by 3 bases; unmatched bases: 6. This CDR3 is CASSRGQGTDTQYF. For the CDR3, the DNA is TGTGCCAGCTCCCGGGGACAGGGAACAGATACGCAGTATTTT.

The chain recombines TRBV6-2 or TRBV6-3 with TRBJ2-7; D is perhaps TRBD1 (5 bases). Deletions cut 6 bases from V and 5 bases from J, with 11 bases between. Germline V gives CDR1 MNHEY, CDR2 SVGEGT. The CDR3 is 12 residues long. CDR3 nucleotides: TGTGCCAGCAGCCGGACAATAAACGAGCAGTACTTC. It specifies CASSRTINEQYF.